This T cell receptor (beta chain) derives from a study of chemoradiotherapy in HPV16-positive cancers. CDR3 length: 16 residues. The germline V gene encodes CDR1 LNHNV and CDR2 YYDKDF (reference sequence). V was shortened by 0 bases and J by 6 bases, with 14 bases between the two germline ends. Here immunoSEQ multiplex PCR was the method, and the copy in TCRdb shows in-frame clones only, minus some. The sample consists of approximately 12,000 clones, around 86% of them appearing once. The sample here was blood, taken from a patient who underwent chemoradiotherapy. The gene calls are TRBV15 and TRBJ1-4; D might be TRBD1 (6 bases). The receptor comes from a human donor with HPV-associated anogenital cancer. CDR3 nucleotides: TGTGCCACCAGCAGAGATCGAGGACAGCTGTATGAAAAACTGTTTTTT. Its translation: CATSRDRGQLYEKLFF.